One sample yielded the 30 T cell receptor beta chains listed below, sequenced in a study of CD8 T cells in ankylosing spondylitis. Study-wide findings and caveats: Among TCR beta sequences, a motif of eight highly homologous variants appeared characteristic of ankylosing spondylitis blood.

Their antigens are not known. MiXCR, applied by TCRdb to the 5' RACE reads, yields one record per CDR3 protein. The table includes 650,000 to 800,000 distinct CDR3 sequences, about 20% detected once. The sequenced material came from blood, either unsorted or a sorted T cell fraction (not recorded which). Receptor source: a male donor with ankylosing spondylitis.

This clonotype was counted a few times. J is TRBJ2-3 and V is TRBV7-9, with TRBD2 as a possible D gene (5 bases). Germline CDR1 SEHNR, CDR2 FQNEAQ (reference sequence). The V and J ends lost 4 bases and 0 bases respectively, with 5 bases between them. The CDR3 length is 13 residues. CDR3 protein: CASSWESTDTQYF. DNA of the CDR3: TGTGCCAGCAGCTGGGAGAGCACAGATACGCAGTATTTT.

The genes are TRBV11-2 and TRBJ2-2; D is ambiguous. CDR1 is SGHAT and CDR2 is FQNNGV in the germline V gene. The CDR3 has 17 residues. Trimming cost V 1 base and J 0 bases, with 12 bases left between them. The CDR3 DNA reads TGTGCCAGCAGCTTAGCCCGATGGAATACGAACACCGGGGAGCTGTTTTTT. This codes for CASSLARWNTNTGELFF.

This clonotype was picked up a small number of times. This chain uses TRBV12-3 or TRBV12-4 with TRBJ2-5, with TRBD2 matching over 11 bases. There are 15 residues in the CDR3. Unmatched junction bases numbered 6, after V lost 4 bases and J lost 5 bases. In nucleotides, the CDR3 is TGTGCCAGCAGTTCCGGGACTAGCGGTTGGGAGACCCAGTACTTC. Its translation: CASSSGTSGWETQYF.

This clonotype was recorded a few times. The chain has TRBV29-1 and TRBJ1-4; D call uncertain. The CDR3 contains 13 residues. Germline V CDR1 and CDR2: SQVTM, ANQGSEA. V shed 6 bases and J shed 0 bases, with 8 bases lying between them. The CDR3 loop reads CSVGRATNEKLFF. DNA of the CDR3: TGCAGCGTCGGACGGGCAACTAATGAAAAACTGTTTTTT.

The chain recombines TRBV6-5 with TRBJ2-5; D tentatively reads TRBD1 or TRBD2 (5 bases each). Germline V gene lookup returns CDR1 MNHEY and CDR2 SVGAGI. The CDR3 runs to 12 residues. Trimming stripped 1 base from V and 5 bases from J, with 5 bases between. The CDR3 sequence: CASSYWGETQYF. The CDR3 DNA reads as TGTGCCAGCAGTTACTGGGGGGAGACCCAGTACTTC.

This clonotype appeared once. This chain joins TRBV11-2 and TRBJ2-1; D unresolved. This CDR3 contains 17 residues. Germline loops: CDR1 SGHAT, CDR2 FQNNGV. The V gene lost 4 bases and the J gene lost 0 bases, with 16 bases spanning the gap. CDR3: CASSSSPSLSSYNEQFF. The CDR3 nucleotides read TGTGCCAGCAGCTCCTCCCCCTCGCTCAGCTCCTACAATGAGCAGTTCTTC.

V and J are TRBV12-3 or TRBV12-4 and TRBJ1-5, with TRBD1 as a possible D gene (5 bases). The V and J ends lost 5 bases and 3 bases respectively, with 17 bases between them. This CDR3 comprises 16 residues. The DNA of the CDR3 is TGTGCCAGCAGTCGAGGGACGGGGTCGCTCAATCAGCCCCAGCATTTT. It encodes CASSRGTGSLNQPQHF.

In this sample, this clonotype turned up a few times. The junction does not match germline at one end; this may be a read error. This CDR3 is CASSLGDPQETQYF. The CDR3 DNA reads TGCGCCAGCAGCTTAGGGGACCCACAAGAGACACAGTACTTC. The J gene is TRBJ2-5, the V gene TRBV5-1, with D perhaps matching TRBD1 or TRBD2 (5 bases each). The length of the CDR3 is 14 residues. Germline V gene sequence: CDR1 SGHRS, CDR2 YFSETQ.

The chain is built from TRBV7-9 and TRBJ2-3; 7 positions match TRBD2. This CDR3 has 16 residues. Per the germline V gene, CDR1 is SEHNR and CDR2 is FQNEAQ (reference sequence). Losses at the gene ends were 5 bases for V and 0 bases for J; bases not matched to a gene: 8. The CDR3, as DNA: TGTGCCAGCAGCCCAAGCGGGAAGGCTAGCACAGATACGCAGTATTTT. This encodes CASSPSGKASTDTQYF. The full variable domain, in which reference TRBV7-9 and TRBJ2-3 provide the parts outside the CDR3, is DTGVSQNPRHKITKRGQNVTFRCDPISEHNRLYWYRQTLGQGPEFLTYFQNEAQLEKSRLLSDRFSAERPKGSFSTLEIQRTEQGDSAMYLCASSPSGKASTDTQYFGPGTRLTVL.

The chain uses TRBV28 and TRBJ2-1; 8 bases are a match to TRBD2. Germline-derived CDR1 and CDR2 are MDHEN and SYDVKM. This CDR3 has 16 amino acids. The V segment lost 2 bases and the J segment 4 bases; nucleotides outside the gene matches: 7. As DNA, the CDR3 is TGTGCCAGCAGTTTAGGTGCAGCGGGAGCTTACAATGAGCAGTTCTTC. Its protein is CASSLGAAGAYNEQFF.

This clonotype was seen once. The chain couples TRBV28 to TRBJ2-7, with 7 bases fitting TRBD1. Germline-derived CDR1 and CDR2 are MDHEN and SYDVKM. This CDR3 spans 14 amino acids. Trimming removed 5 bases from V and 3 bases from J; junction bases left unmatched: 7. CDR3 DNA: TGTGCCAGCAGTCAGGACAGGATAGACTACGAGCAGTACTTC. Its translation is CASSQDRIDYEQYF.

The V and J genes are TRBV15 and TRBJ1-1; D perhaps matches TRBD1 (5 bases). Trimming stripped 6 bases from V and 0 bases from J, with 11 bases between. This CDR3 comprises 14 residues. Germline V gene lookup returns CDR1 LNHNV and CDR2 YYDKDF (reference sequence). This CDR3 reads CATSPDRLNTEAFF. As DNA, the CDR3 is TGTGCCACCAGTCCCGACAGATTGAACACTGAAGCTTTCTTT.

The J gene is TRBJ2-2, the V gene TRBV20-1, with a weak D call TRBD2 (5 bases). This CDR3 has 14 residues. CDR1 and CDR2 (germline): DFQATT, SNEGSKA (reference sequence). V was pared by 3 bases and J by 0 bases, with 8 bases between. CDR3 DNA sequence: TGCAGTGCTAGCGGGGTCGCGAACACCGGGGAGCTGTTTTTT. Protein sequence: CSASGVANTGELFF.

The chain carries TRBV2 and TRBJ2-1; 11 nucleotides align to TRBD2. After removal of 4 bases from V and 6 bases from J, the junction contained 5 bases not matched to a gene. The CDR3 has 15 amino acids. Germline CDR1 SNHLY, CDR2 FYNNEI. The CDR3 DNA reads TGTGCCAGCAGTGGCCGTAGCGGGAGGGGCAATGAGCAGTTCTTC. Translation: CASSGRSGRGNEQFF.

This chain links TRBV4-1 with TRBJ2-1; TRBD1 matches 8 bases. The CDR3 is made up of 15 amino acids. Germline V gene lookup returns CDR1 MGHRA and CDR2 YSYEKL. Trimming removed 0 bases from V and 6 bases from J; junction bases left unmatched: 4. As DNA, the CDR3 is TGCGCCAGCAGCCAAGAGGACAGGGCCCTCAATGAGCAGTTCTTC. Translated: CASSQEDRALNEQFF.

This clonotype was counted only a few times. This sequence joins TRBV4-3 and TRBJ2-3; D not certain. V was clipped by 0 bases and J by 12 bases, with 10 bases between them. The CDR3 has 12 residues. Germline V CDR1 and CDR2: LGHNA, YSLEER. The CDR3 sequence is CASSQDRGRQYF. CDR3 nucleotides: TGCGCCAGCAGCCAAGATCGCGGTCGCCAGTATTTT.

The rearrangement links TRBV4-3 to TRBJ2-3, with 8 nucleotides matching TRBD2. Germline assignment: CDR1 LGHNA and CDR2 YSLEER. The CDR3 covers 16 residues. V lost 0 bases to trimming and J lost 5 bases; unmatched junction nucleotides: 7. CDR3 nucleotides: TGCGCCAGCAGCCAAGATGCCGAGCGGGAGCAAGATACGCAGTATTTT. This codes for CASSQDAEREQDTQYF.

The table lists this clonotype with a few counts. This chain joins TRBV30 and TRBJ1-5; 7 nucleotides line up with TRBD1. The CDR3 covers 14 residues. Germline V gene data show CDR1 as GTSNPN and CDR2 as SVGIG (reference sequence). V was pared by 6 bases and J by 4 bases, with 9 bases of the junction left unmatched. CDR3 coding DNA: TGTGCCTGCGACCCGACAGGGCGAAATCAGCCCCAGCATTTT. Encoded protein: CACDPTGRNQPQHF. Looking up the rest from reference TRBV30 and TRBJ1-5 gives the full variable domain: SQTIHQWPATLVQPVGSPLSLECTVEGTSNPNLYWYRQAAGRGLQLLFYSVGIGQISSEVPQNLSASRPQDRQFILSSKKLLLSDSGFYLCACDPTGRNQPQHFGDGTRLSIL.

This clonotype has only a few counts. The V and J genes are TRBV7-9 and TRBJ2-7; D uncertain. V lost 2 bases to trimming and J lost 6 bases, with 8 bases between them. Germline V gene data show CDR1 as SEHNR and CDR2 as FQNEAQ (reference sequence). The CDR3 spans 12 residues. This CDR3 reads CASSLMLSEQYF. The CDR3, as DNA: TGTGCCAGCAGCTTAATGCTAAGCGAGCAGTACTTC.

The chain has TRBV20-1 and TRBJ2-2, with D perhaps matching TRBD1 (5 bases). Trimming shortened V by 0 bases and J by 7 bases, and 12 bases separated the two germline ends. Germline-derived CDR1 and CDR2 are DFQATT and SNEGSKA (reference sequence). CDR3 size: 14 residues. The CDR3 nucleotides are TGCAGTGCTAGAGATTTCAGGGAAGGCGGGGAGCTGTTTTTT. Its protein is CSARDFREGGELFF.

This clonotype came up a few times. The chain recombines TRBV20-1 with TRBJ1-5, with D perhaps matching TRBD1 (5 bases). Germline CDR1 is DFQATT and CDR2 is SNEGSKA (reference sequence). V lost 3 bases, J lost 1 base, and 7 bases lay in between. The CDR3 contains 13 residues. The CDR3, as DNA: TGCAGTGCTAGTAGGGACAGCAATCAGCCCCAGCATTTT. Translating gives CSASRDSNQPQHF.

V is TRBV10-1 and J is TRBJ2-1; 7 bases match TRBD1. The CDR3 runs 14 residues. The germline V gene has CDR1 WNHNN and CDR2 SYGVQD (reference sequence). V dropped 4 bases and J dropped 8; count of bases not matched to a gene: 8. The CDR3 region is CASSAVGGKHEQFF. The CDR3 region has the DNA TGCGCCAGCAGTGCGGTAGGGGGCAAGCATGAGCAGTTCTTC.

The CDR3 sequence: CASSDPGATNEKLFF. CDR3 DNA sequence: TGCGCCAGCAGTGACCCGGGGGCAACTAATGAAAAACTGTTTTTT. The chain couples TRBV10-2 to TRBJ1-4; weak D call: TRBD1 (5 bases). Trimming pared 3 bases from V and 0 bases from J, leaving 8 bases between. The CDR3 totals 15 residues. Per the germline V gene, CDR1 is WSHSY and CDR2 is SAAADI.

Many counts were recorded for this clonotype. The genes are TRBV12-3 or TRBV12-4 and TRBJ2-7; 9 nucleotides line up with TRBD1. V lost 8 bases and J lost 4; bases outside the gene matches: 9. The CDR3 is 14 amino acids. CDR3 bases: TGTGCCAGCTCGCCGGGACAGGGTCGGTACGAGCAGTACTTC. Its translation: CASSPGQGRYEQYF.

The chain links TRBV10-3 to TRBJ1-1, with D tentatively TRBD1 (6 bases). Germline CDR1 reads ENHRY; CDR2 reads SYGVKD. Trimming removed 7 bases at V and 0 bases at J, with 12 bases between. CDR3 length: 14 residues. Here the CDR3 DNA reads TGTGCCATCACCGAGCCAGGGGTGAACACTGAAGCTTTCTTT. Protein product: CAITEPGVNTEAFF.

The chain is built from TRBV11-3 and TRBJ2-4; perhaps D is TRBD1 or TRBD2 (6 bases each). V was pared by 5 bases and J by 3 bases, with 14 bases between. This CDR3 region has 15 residues. Per the germline V gene, CDR1 is SGHNT and CDR2 is YENEEA. The DNA of the CDR3 is TGTGCCAGCAGCGTAGGGGGGCAGGGCAAAAACATTCAGTACTTC. It yields the protein CASSVGGQGKNIQYF.

V and J are TRBV9 and TRBJ2-7; 7 positions match TRBD1. The germline gives CDR1 SGDLS, CDR2 YYNGEE. The CDR3 is made up of 14 amino acids. After removal of 5 bases from V and 1 base from J, the junction contained 6 bases not matched to a gene. The DNA for the CDR3 is TGTGCCAGCAGAACGACAGGGACATCCTACGAGCAGTACTTC. It is translated as CASRTTGTSYEQYF.

The gene calls are TRBV6-1 and TRBJ1-4; D is unresolved. The CDR3 totals 14 residues. Trimming removed 2 bases from V and 4 bases from J, with 8 bases in between. Germline lookup yields CDR1 MNHNS and CDR2 SASEGT. In nucleotides, the CDR3 is TGTGCCAGCAGTGAATCTACCTTTAATGAAAAACTGTTTTTT. Residues: CASSESTFNEKLFF.

This chain connects TRBV7-3 to TRBJ2-1, with D perhaps TRBD2 (5 bases). V lost 0 bases and J 9 bases, leaving 18 bases between the germline ends. The CDR3 has 16 amino acids. Germline loops: CDR1 SGHTA, CDR2 FQGTGA. CDR3 nucleotides: TGTGCCAGCAGCTTAACTCCGACGGCCGACCGGGGTGAGCAGTTCTTC. This encodes CASSLTPTADRGEQFF.

The V gene is TRBV3-1, the J gene TRBJ2-7; D perhaps matches TRBD1 (6 bases). CDR1 and CDR2 from the germline V gene are LGHDT and YNNKEL (reference sequence). The CDR3 has 15 amino acids. Trimming took off 1 base at V and 2 bases at J, with 12 bases between the two ends. This CDR3 is CASSQAEDSTYEQYF. CDR3 in DNA: TGTGCCAGCAGCCAAGCCGAGGACAGCACCTACGAGCAGTACTTC.